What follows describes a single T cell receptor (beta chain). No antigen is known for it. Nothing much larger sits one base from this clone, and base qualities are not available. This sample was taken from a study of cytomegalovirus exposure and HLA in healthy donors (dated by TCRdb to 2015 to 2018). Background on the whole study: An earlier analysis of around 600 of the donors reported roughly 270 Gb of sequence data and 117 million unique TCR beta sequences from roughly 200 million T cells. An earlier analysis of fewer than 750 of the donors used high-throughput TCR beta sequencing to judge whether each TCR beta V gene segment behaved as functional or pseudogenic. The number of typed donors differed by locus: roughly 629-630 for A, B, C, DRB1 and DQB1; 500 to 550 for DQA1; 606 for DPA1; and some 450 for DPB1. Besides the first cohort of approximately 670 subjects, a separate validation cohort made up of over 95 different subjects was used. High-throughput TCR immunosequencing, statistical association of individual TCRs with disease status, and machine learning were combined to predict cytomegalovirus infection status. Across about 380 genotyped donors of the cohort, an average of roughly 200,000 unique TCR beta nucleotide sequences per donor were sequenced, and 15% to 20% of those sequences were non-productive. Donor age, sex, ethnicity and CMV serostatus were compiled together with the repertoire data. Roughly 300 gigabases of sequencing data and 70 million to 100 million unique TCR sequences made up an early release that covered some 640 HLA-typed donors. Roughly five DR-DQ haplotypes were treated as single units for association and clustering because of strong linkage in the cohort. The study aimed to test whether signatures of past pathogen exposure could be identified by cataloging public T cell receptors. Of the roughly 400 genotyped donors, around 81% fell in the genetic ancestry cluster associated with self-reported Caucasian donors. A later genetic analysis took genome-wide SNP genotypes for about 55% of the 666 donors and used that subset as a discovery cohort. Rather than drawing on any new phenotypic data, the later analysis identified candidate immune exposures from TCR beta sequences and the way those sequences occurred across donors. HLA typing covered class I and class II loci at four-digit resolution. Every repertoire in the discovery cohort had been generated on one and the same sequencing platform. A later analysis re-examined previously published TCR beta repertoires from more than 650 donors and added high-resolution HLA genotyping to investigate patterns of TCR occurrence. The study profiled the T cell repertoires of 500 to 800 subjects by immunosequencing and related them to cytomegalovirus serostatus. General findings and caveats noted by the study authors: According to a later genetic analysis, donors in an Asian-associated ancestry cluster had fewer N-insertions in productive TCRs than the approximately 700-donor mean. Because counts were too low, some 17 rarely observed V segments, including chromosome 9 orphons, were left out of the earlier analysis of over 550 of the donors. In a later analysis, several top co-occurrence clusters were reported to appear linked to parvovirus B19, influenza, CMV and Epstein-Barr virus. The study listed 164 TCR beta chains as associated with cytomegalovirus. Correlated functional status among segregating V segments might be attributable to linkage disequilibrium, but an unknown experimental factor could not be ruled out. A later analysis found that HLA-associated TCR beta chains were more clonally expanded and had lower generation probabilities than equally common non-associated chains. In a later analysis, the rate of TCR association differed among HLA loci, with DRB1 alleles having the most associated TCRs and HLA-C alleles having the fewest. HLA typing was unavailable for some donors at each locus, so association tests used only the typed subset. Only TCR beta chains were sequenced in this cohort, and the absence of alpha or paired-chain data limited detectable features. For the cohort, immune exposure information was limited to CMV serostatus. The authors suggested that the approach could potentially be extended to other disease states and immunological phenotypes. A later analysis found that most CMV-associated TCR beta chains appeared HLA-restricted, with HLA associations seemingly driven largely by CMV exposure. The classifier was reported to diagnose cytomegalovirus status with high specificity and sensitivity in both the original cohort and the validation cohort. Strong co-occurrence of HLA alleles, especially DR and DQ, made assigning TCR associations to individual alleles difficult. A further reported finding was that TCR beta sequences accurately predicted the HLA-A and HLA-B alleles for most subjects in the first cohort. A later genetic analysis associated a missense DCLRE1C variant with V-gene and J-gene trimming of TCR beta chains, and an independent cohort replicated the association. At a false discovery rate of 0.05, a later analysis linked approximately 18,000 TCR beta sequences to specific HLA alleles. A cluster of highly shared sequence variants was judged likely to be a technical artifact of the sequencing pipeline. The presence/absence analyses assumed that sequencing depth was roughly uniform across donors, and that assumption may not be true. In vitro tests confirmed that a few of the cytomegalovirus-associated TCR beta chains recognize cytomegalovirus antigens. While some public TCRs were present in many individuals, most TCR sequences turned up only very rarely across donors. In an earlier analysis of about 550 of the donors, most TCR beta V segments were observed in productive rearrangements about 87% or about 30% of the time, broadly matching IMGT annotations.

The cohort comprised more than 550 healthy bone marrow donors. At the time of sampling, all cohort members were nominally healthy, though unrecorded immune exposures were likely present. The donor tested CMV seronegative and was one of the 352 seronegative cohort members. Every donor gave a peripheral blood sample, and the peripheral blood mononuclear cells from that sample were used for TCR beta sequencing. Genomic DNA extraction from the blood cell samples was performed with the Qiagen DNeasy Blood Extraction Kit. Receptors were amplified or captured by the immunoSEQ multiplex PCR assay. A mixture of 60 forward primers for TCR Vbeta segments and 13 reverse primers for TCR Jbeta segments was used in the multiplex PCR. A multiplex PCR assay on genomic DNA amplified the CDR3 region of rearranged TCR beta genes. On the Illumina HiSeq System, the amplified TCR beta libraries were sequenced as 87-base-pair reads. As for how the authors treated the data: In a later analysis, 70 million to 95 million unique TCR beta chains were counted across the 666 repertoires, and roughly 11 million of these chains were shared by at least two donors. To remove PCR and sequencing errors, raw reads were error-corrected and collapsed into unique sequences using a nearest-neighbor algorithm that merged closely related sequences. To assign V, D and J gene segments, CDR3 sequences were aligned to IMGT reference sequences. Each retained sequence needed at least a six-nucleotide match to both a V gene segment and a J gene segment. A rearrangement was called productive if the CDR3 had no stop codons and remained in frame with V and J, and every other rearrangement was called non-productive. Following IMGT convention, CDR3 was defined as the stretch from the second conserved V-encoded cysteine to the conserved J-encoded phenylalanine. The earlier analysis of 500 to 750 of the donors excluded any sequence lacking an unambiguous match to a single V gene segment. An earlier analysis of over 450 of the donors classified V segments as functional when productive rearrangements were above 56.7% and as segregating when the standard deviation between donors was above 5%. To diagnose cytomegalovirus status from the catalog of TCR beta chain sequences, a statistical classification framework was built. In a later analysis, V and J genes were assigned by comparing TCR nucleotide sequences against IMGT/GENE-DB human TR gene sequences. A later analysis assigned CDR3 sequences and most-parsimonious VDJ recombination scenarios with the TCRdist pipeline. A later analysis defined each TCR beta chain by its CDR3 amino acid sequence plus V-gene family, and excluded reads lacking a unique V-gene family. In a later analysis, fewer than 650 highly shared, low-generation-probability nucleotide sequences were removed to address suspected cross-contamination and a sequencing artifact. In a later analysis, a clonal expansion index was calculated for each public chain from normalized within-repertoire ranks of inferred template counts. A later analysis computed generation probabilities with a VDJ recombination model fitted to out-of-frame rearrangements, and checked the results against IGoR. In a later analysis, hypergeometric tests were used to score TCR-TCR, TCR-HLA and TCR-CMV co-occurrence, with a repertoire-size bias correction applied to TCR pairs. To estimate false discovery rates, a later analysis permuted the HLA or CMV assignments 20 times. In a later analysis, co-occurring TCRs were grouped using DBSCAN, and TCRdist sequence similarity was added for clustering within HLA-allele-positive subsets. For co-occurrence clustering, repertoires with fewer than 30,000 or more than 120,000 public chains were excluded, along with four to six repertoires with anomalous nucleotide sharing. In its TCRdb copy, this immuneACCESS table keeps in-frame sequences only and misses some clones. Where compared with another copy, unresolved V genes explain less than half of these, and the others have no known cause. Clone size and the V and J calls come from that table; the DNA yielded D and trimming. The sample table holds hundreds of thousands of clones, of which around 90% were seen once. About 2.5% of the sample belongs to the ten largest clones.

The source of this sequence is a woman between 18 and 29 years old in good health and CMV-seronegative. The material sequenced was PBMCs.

The nucleotide sequence reads as follows: TGTGCCAGCACCACGGGGGTTAGATCTGGAAACACCATATATTTT. Translated, this is CASTTGVRSGNTIYF. Rearrangement joined TRBV6-6 to TRBJ1-3; the D segment could be TRBD1, given 5 matching bases. The CDR3 sequence holds 15 residues, the cysteine and phenylalanine included. Of the read, only the CDR3 DNA is kept; its 45 bases are in frame from base 1. V gives up 7 bases and J gives up 1 base, and the segment between their germline ends measures 14 bases. The germline V gene encodes CDR1 MNHNY and CDR2 SVGAGI (reference sequence).